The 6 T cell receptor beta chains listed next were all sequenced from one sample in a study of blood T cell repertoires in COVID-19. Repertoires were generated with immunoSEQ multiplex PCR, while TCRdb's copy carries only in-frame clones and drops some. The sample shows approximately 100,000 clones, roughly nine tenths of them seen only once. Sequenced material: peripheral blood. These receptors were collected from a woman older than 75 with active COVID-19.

CDR3 sequence (DNA): TGTGCCAGCAGCTCCTCTAGCGGGAGGGTGAACACCGGGGAGCTGTTTTTT. Its protein product is CASSSSSGRVNTGELFF. The rearrangement joins TRBV7-3 to TRBJ2-2, with TRBD2 matching 12 bases. The germline V gene has CDR1 SGHTA and CDR2 FQGTGA. CDR3 size: 17 residues. With 4 bases clipped from V and 1 base from J, the junction kept 4 bases outside the gene matches.

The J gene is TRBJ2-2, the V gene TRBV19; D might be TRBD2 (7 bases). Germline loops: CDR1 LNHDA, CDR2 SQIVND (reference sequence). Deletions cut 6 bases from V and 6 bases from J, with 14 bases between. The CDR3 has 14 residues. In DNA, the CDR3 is TGTGCCAGTAGCCTAGGGGGGGGCGCCGGGGAGCTGTTTTTT. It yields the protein CASSLGGGAGELFF.

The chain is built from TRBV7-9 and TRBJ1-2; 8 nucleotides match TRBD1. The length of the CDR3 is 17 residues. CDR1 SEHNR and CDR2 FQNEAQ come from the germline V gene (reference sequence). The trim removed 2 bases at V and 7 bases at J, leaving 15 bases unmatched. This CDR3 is CASSLSGPGQDPRGYTF. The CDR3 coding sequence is TGTGCCAGCAGCTTATCGGGCCCGGGACAGGATCCTCGTGGCTACACCTTC.

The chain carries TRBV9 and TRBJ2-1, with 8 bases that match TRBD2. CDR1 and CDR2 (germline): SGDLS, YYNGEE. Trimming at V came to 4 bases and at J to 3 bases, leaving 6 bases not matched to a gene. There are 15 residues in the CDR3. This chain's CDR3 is CASSPFGGVYNEQFF. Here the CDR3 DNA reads TGTGCCAGCAGCCCCTTCGGGGGGGTCTACAATGAGCAGTTCTTC.

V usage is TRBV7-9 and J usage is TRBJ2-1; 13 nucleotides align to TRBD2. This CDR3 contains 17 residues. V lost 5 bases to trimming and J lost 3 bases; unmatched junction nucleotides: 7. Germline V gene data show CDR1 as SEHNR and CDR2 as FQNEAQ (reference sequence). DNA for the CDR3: TGTGCCAGCAGCCGCTGGACTAGCGGGAGAGTCTACAATGAGCAGTTCTTC. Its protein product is CASSRWTSGRVYNEQFF. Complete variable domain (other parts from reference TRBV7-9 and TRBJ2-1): DTGVSQNPRHKITKRGQNVTFRCDPISEHNRLYWYRQTLGQGPEFLTYFQNEAQLEKSRLLSDRFSAERPKGSFSTLEIQRTEQGDSAMYLCASSRWTSGRVYNEQFFGPGTRLTVL.

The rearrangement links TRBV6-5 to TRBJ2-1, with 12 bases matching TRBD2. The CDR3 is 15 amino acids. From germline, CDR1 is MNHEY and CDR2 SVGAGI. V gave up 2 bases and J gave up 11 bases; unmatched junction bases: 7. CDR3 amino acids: CASSYDRLAGVQQFF. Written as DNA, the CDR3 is TGTGCCAGCAGTTACGATCGACTAGCGGGAGTTCAGCAGTTCTTC.